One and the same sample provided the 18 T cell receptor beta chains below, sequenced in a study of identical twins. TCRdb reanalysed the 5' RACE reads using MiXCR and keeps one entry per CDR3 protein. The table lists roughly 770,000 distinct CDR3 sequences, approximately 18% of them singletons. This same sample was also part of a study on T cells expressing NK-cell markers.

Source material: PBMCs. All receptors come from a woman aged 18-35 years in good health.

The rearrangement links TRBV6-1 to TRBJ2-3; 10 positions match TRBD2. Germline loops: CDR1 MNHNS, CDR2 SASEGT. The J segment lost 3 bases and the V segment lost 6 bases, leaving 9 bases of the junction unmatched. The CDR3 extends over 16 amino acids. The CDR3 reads CASSRKRGGGTDTQYF. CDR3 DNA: TGTGCCAGCAGCCGGAAGCGGGGGGGAGGGACAGATACGCAGTATTTT.

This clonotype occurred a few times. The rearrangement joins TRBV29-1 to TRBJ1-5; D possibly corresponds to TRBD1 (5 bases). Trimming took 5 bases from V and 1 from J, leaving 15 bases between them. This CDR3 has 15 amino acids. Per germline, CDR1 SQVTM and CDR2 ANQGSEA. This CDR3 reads CSVTTGASSNQPQHF. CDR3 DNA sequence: TGCAGCGTTACGACTGGGGCTTCGAGCAATCAGCCCCAGCATTTT.

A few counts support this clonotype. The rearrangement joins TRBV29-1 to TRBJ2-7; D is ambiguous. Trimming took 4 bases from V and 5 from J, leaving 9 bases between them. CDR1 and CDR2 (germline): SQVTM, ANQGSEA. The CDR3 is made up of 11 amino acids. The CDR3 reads CSVGFLDEQYF. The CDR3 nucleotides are TGCAGCGTTGGGTTTCTTGACGAGCAGTACTTC.

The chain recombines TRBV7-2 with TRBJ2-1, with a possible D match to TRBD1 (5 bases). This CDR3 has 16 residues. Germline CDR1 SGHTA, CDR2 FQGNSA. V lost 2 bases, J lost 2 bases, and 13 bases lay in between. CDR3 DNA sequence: TGTGCCAGCAGCTTATACCCACAGGACCCCTACAATGAGCAGTTCTTC. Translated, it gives CASSLYPQDPYNEQFF.

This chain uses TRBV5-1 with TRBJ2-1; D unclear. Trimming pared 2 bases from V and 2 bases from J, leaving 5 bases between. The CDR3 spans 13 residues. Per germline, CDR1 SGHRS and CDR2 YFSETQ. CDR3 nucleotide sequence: TGCGCCAGCAGCTTTAACACCTACAATGAGCAGTTCTTC. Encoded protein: CASSFNTYNEQFF.

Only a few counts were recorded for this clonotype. The DNA of the CDR3 is TGCAGTGCTAGAGATTTGGGGAACAATCAGCCCCAGCATTTT. It yields the protein CSARDLGNNQPQHF. The chain couples TRBV20-1 to TRBJ1-5; D uncertain. This CDR3 is 14 amino acids long. Trimming cost V 0 bases and J 3 bases, with 9 bases left between them. In germline, CDR1 is DFQATT, CDR2 SNEGSKA (reference sequence).

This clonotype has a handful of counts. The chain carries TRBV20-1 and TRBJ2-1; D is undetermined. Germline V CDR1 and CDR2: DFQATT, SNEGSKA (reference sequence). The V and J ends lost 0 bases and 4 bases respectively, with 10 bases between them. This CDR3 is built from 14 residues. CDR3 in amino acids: CSARDPSEYNEQFF. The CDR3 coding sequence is TGCAGTGCTAGAGATCCATCAGAGTACAATGAGCAGTTCTTC.

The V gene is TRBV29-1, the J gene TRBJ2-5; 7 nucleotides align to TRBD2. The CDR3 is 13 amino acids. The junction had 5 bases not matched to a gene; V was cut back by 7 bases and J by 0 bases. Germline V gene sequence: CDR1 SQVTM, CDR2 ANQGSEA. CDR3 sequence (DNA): TGCAGCGGAAGCGGGGCGTACCAAGAGACCCAGTACTTC. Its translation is CSGSGAYQETQYF.

The DNA of the CDR3 is TGTGCCAGCACCCGTTGGGGGGATACGGGACTACACAATGAGCAGTTCTTC. Translation: CASTRWGDTGLHNEQFF. This chain uses TRBV12-3 or TRBV12-4 with TRBJ2-1; TRBD2 agrees at 7 bases. The length of the CDR3 is 17 residues. Trimming took 7 bases from V and 5 from J; bases not matched to a gene: 17.

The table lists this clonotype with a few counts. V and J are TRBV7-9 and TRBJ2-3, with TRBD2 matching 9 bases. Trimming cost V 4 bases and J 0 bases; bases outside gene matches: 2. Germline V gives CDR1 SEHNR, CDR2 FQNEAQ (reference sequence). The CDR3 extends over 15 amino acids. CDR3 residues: CASSWLAGSTDTQYF. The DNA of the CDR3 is TGTGCCAGCAGCTGGCTAGCGGGGAGCACAGATACGCAGTATTTT.

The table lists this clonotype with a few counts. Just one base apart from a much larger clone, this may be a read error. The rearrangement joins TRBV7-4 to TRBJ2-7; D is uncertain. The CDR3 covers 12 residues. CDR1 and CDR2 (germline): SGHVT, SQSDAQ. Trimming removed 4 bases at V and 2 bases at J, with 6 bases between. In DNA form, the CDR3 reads TGTGCCAGCAGCTCGGAAGCCTACGAGCAGTACTTC. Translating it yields CASSSEAYEQYF. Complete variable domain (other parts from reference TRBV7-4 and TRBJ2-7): GAGVSQSPRYKVAKRGRDVALRCDSISGHVTLYWYRQTLGQGSEVLTYSQSDAQRDKSGRPSGRFSAERPERSVSTLKIQRTEQGDSAVYLCASSSEAYEQYFGPGTRLTVT.

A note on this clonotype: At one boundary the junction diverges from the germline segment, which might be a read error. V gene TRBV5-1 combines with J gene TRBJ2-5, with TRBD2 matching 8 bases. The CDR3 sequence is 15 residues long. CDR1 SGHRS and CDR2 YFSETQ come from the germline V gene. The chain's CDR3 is CASSLVGGRQETQYF. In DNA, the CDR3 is TGTGCCAGCAGCTTAGTCGGCGGGAGGCAAGAGACCCAGTACTTC. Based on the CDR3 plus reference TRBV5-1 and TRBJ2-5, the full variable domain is KAGVTQTPRYLIKTRGQQVTLSCSPISGHRSVSWYQQTPGQGLQFLFEYFSETQRNKGNFPGRFSGRQFSNSRSEMNVSTLELGDSALYLCASSLVGGRQETQYFGPGTRLLVL.

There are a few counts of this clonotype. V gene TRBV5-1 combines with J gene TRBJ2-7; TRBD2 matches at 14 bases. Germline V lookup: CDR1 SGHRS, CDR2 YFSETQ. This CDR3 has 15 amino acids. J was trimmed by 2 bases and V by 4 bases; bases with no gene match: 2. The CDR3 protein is CASSATSGRAYEQYF. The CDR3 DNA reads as TGCGCCAGCAGCGCGACTAGCGGGAGGGCCTACGAGCAGTACTTC.

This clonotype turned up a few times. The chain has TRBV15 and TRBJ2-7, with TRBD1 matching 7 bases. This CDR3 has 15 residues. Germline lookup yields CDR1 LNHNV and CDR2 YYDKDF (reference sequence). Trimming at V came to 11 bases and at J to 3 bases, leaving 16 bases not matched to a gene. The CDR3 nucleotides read TGTGCCGCATCCCCGGTAAGGGGGCGCCACTACGAGCAGTACTTC. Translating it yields CAASPVRGRHYEQYF.

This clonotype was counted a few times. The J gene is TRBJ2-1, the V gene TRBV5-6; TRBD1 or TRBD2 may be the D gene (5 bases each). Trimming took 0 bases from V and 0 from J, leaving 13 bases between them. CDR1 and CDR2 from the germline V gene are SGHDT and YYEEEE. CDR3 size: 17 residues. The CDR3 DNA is TGTGCCAGCAGCTTGGTGGGTTGGGGGAGCTCCTACAATGAGCAGTTCTTC. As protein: CASSLVGWGSSYNEQFF.

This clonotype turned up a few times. The CDR3 is CASSSAGQTYEQYF. The CDR3 nucleotides read TGTGCCAGCAGTTCCGCGGGACAAACCTACGAGCAGTACTTC. The chain recombines TRBV12-3 or TRBV12-4 with TRBJ2-7, with D tentatively TRBD1 or TRBD2 (6 bases each). This CDR3 comprises 14 residues. Trimming stripped 4 bases from V and 2 bases from J, with 12 bases between.

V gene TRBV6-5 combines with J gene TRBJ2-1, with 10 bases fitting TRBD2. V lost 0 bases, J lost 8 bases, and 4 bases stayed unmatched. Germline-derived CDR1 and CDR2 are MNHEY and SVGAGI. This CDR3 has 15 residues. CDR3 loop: CASSYSLAGGYEQFF. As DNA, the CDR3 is TGTGCCAGCAGTTACTCGTTAGCGGGGGGTTATGAGCAGTTCTTC.

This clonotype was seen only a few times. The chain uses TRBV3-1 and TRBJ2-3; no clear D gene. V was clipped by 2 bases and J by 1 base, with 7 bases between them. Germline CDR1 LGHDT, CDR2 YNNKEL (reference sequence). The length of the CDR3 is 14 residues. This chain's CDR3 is CASSQHPGTDTQYF. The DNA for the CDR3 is TGTGCCAGCAGCCAACACCCAGGCACAGATACGCAGTATTTT.